A single sample gave rise to the 19 T cell receptor beta chains below, sequenced in a study of identifying expanded T cells in peripheral blood (dated by TCRdb to between 2017 and 2020). The library was produced with the immunoSEQ multiplex PCR assay. This is the immuneACCESS table as TCRdb keeps it, with only in-frame sequences that have V and J called. A part of the clones is gone; compared with another copy, unresolved V genes explain less than half, and the rest is unexplained. Within this sample are roughly 100,000 clones, with roughly 90% of them counted one time only. The ten most abundant clones make up roughly 17% of the sample. Sequenced input: blood. Receptors were obtained from a person between 18 and 75 years old in good health.

J is TRBJ2-7 and V is TRBV30, with TRBD1 identical over 8 bases. Per germline, CDR1 GTSNPN and CDR2 SVGIG (reference sequence). This CDR3 contains 12 residues. J lost 4 bases, V lost 3 bases, and 2 bases had no gene match. CDR3 nucleotide sequence: TGTGCCTGGAGAGACAGGGGTTACGAGCAGTACTTC. Amino acid sequence: CAWRDRGYEQYF.

The chain recombines TRBV18 with TRBJ1-5, with a tentative D call TRBD1 (6 bases). The CDR3 covers 15 residues. The germline gives CDR1 KGHSH, CDR2 LQKENI. V gave up 3 bases and J gave up 8 bases, with 17 bases separating them. CDR3 sequence: CASSPSRGASKPQHF. DNA of the CDR3: TGTGCCAGCTCACCCTCGCGGGGGGCGTCGAAGCCCCAGCATTTT.

The chain uses TRBV18 and TRBJ1-3, with D tentatively TRBD1 (5 bases). CDR1 KGHSH and CDR2 LQKENI come from the germline V gene. The V and J ends lost 3 bases and 0 bases respectively, with 6 bases between them. The CDR3 totals 14 residues. The CDR3 region has the DNA TGTGCCAGCTCACCTGACAGCTCTGGAAACACCATATATTTT. This encodes CASSPDSSGNTIYF.

V and J are TRBV6-6 and TRBJ1-6; tentatively, D is TRBD1 (5 bases). V was trimmed by 0 bases and J by 11 bases, leaving 14 bases between them. Germline V lookup: CDR1 MNHNY, CDR2 SVGAGI (reference sequence). The length of the CDR3 is 15 residues. The CDR3: CASSYSGVNGPPLHF. DNA of the CDR3: TGTGCCAGCAGTTACTCAGGGGTGAATGGTCCACCCCTCCACTTT.

The V gene is TRBV2, the J gene TRBJ1-1; D not resolved. V lost 2 bases to trimming and J lost 11 bases, with 9 bases between them. CDR3 length: 11 residues. Germline CDR1 SNHLY, CDR2 FYNNEI. The CDR3, as DNA: TGTGCCAGCAGTGAATTTAGTCGGGCTTTCTTT. It encodes CASSEFSRAFF.

This chain uses TRBV5-8 with TRBJ1-1, with a possible D match to TRBD1 (5 bases). The CDR3 is 14 residues long. V lost 2 bases and J lost 3, with 11 bases in between. CDR1 and CDR2 (germline): SGHTS, YDEGEE. CDR3 region: CASSFHGGDTEAFF. In nucleotides, the CDR3 is TGTGCCAGCAGCTTTCACGGGGGGGACACTGAAGCTTTCTTT.

A single count supports this clone. The gene calls are TRBV5-4 and TRBJ2-3; TRBD1 or TRBD2 may be the D gene (6 bases each). V lost 4 bases to trimming and J lost 4 bases, with 13 bases between them. Germline CDR1 is SGHNT and CDR2 is YYREEE (reference sequence). This CDR3 is built from 14 residues. The CDR3 reads CASSTKGGPDTQYF. The CDR3, as DNA: TGTGCCAGCAGCACGAAGGGGGGACCAGATACGCAGTATTTT.

This clone was picked up a small number of times. This chain uses TRBV28 with TRBJ1-1; maybe TRBD1 (5 bases). Germline V gene sequence: CDR1 MDHEN, CDR2 SYDVKM. Trimming removed 5 bases at V and 0 bases at J, with 10 bases between. This CDR3 has 14 amino acids. The CDR3 loop is CASSDPGLNTEAFF. The DNA of the CDR3 is TGTGCCAGCAGTGATCCGGGGCTGAACACTGAAGCTTTCTTT. The complete variable domain, with remaining parts taken from reference TRBV28 and TRBJ1-1, reads DVKVTQSSRYLVKRTGEKVFLECVQDMDHENMFWYRQDPGLGLRLIYFSYDVKMKEKGDIPEGYSVSREKKERFSLILESASTNQTSMYLCASSDPGLNTEAFFGQGTRLTVV.

The rearrangement links TRBV19 to TRBJ1-5, with TRBD1 matching over 7 bases. Germline loops: CDR1 LNHDA, CDR2 SQIVND (reference sequence). This CDR3 region has 13 residues. With 5 bases clipped from V and 7 bases from J, the junction kept 5 bases outside the gene matches. The CDR3 region has the DNA TGTGCCAGTAGTCCTCAGGGGGGGCAGCCCCAGCATTTT. It codes for CASSPQGGQPQHF.

V and J are TRBV7-2 and TRBJ1-5, with 7 bases matching TRBD1. J was trimmed by 6 bases and V by 6 bases; bases with no gene match: 8. The germline V gene has CDR1 SGHTA and CDR2 FQGNSA. The CDR3 contains 14 residues. CDR3 DNA: TGTGCCAGCAGTTTCGAGGGGGCAGGTCAGCCCCAGCATTTT. This translates into CASSFEGAGQPQHF.

The J gene is TRBJ2-5, the V gene TRBV19; D is perhaps TRBD2 (6 bases). V lost 7 bases to trimming and J lost 0 bases, with 18 bases between them. The CDR3 is 16 residues long. Germline V gene sequence: CDR1 LNHDA, CDR2 SQIVND (reference sequence). The CDR3 protein is CASTPTWDLYQETQYF. The CDR3 DNA follows: TGTGCCAGTACCCCCACCTGGGACTTATACCAAGAGACCCAGTACTTC.

J is TRBJ1-2 and V is TRBV29-1; D is undetermined. Trimming pared 6 bases from V and 6 bases from J, leaving 2 bases between. This CDR3 contains 8 residues. The germline CDR1 and CDR2 sequences are SQVTM and ANQGSEA. The CDR3 spells CSVDGYTF. The CDR3 DNA reads as TGCAGCGTAGATGGCTACACCTTC.

CDR3 region: CASRHRDLGLETQYF. The CDR3 nucleotides read TGTGCCAGCAGACACCGGGACCTGGGTTTAGAGACCCAGTACTTC. The chain links TRBV11-2 to TRBJ2-5, with D possibly called TRBD1 or TRBD2 (5 bases each). The germline gives CDR1 SGHAT, CDR2 FQNNGV. The germline V and J ends were trimmed by 6 bases and 4 bases, with 18 bases remaining between them. The CDR3 runs 15 residues. Full variable domain (rest looked up from reference TRBV11-2 and TRBJ2-5): EAGVAQSPRYKIIEKRQSVAFWCNPISGHATLYWYQQILGQGPKLLIQFQNNGVVDDSQLPKDRFSAERLKGVDSTLKIQPAKLEDSAVYLCASRHRDLGLETQYFGPGTRLLVL.

V is TRBV5-1 and J is TRBJ1-1; D is perhaps TRBD1 (5 bases). The CDR3 length is 15 residues. V was pared by 4 bases and J by 0 bases, with 13 bases between. Germline assignment: CDR1 SGHRS and CDR2 YFSETQ. In DNA, the CDR3 is TGCGCCAGCAGCCGGGGGGACGGATTGAACACTGAAGCTTTCTTT. This gives the protein CASSRGDGLNTEAFF.

The chain joins TRBV6-1 to TRBJ1-1, with D perhaps TRBD1 (6 bases). Germline CDR1 is MNHNS and CDR2 is SASEGT. V lost 6 bases and J 6 bases, leaving 20 bases between the germline ends. The CDR3 has 15 residues. The CDR3 reads CASRKLTGPGPEAFF. CDR3 coding DNA: TGTGCCAGCAGAAAGTTGACAGGCCCCGGGCCTGAAGCTTTCTTT.

The chain joins TRBV5-1 to TRBJ2-7, with 8 bases fitting TRBD1. CDR1 SGHRS and CDR2 YFSETQ come from the germline V gene. The CDR3 runs to 14 residues. V lost 2 bases to trimming and J lost 2 bases; unmatched junction nucleotides: 3. CDR3 DNA sequence: TGCGCCAGCAGCTTCTGGACAGGGACCTACGAGCAGTACTTC. Amino acid sequence: CASSFWTGTYEQYF.

V usage is TRBV5-6 and J usage is TRBJ2-7; 8 nucleotides align to TRBD1. The trim removed 1 base at V and 8 bases at J, leaving 5 bases unmatched. Germline V CDR1 and CDR2: SGHDT, YYEEEE. The CDR3 contains 13 residues. The CDR3 region has the DNA TGTGCCAGCAGCTTGTGGGGACAGGATAAGCAGTACTTC. Its translation: CASSLWGQDKQYF. Complete variable domain (other parts from reference TRBV5-6 and TRBJ2-7): DAGVTQSPTHLIKTRGQQVTLRCSPKSGHDTVSWYQQALGQGPQFIFQYYEEEERQRGNFPDRFSGHQFPNYSSELNVNALLLGDSALYLCASSLWGQDKQYFGPGTRLTVT.

The V call is TRBV7-2, the J call TRBJ1-2; unclear D gene. V lost 5 bases, J lost 5 bases, and 18 bases lay in between. The CDR3 extends over 15 amino acids. CDR1 is SGHTA, CDR2 FQGNSA, per germline. The chain's CDR3 is CASSPQRENWYGYTF. The DNA for the CDR3 is TGTGCCAGCAGCCCCCAGAGGGAAAATTGGTATGGCTACACCTTC.

CDR3 amino acids: CATSRDIQTQYF. In DNA, the CDR3 is TGTGCCACCAGCAGAGATATCCAGACGCAGTACTTC. The chain employs TRBV15 and TRBJ2-7; no firm D call. The CDR3 consists of 12 residues. V shed 0 bases and J shed 9 bases, with 9 bases lying between them. Per germline, CDR1 LNHNV and CDR2 YYDKDF (reference sequence). The full variable domain, rest sourced from reference TRBV15 and TRBJ2-7, is DAMVIQNPRYQVTQFGKPVTLSCSQTLNHNVMYWYQQKSSQAPKLLFHYYDKDFNNEADTPDNFQSRRPNTSFCFLDIRSPGLGDTAMYLCATSRDIQTQYFGPGTRLTVT.